This T cell receptor (beta chain) was identified in a study of shared clonotypes between healthy human individuals. CDR1 is SGHRS, CDR2 YFSETQ, per germline. The length of the CDR3 is 16 residues. About this clone: Antigen unknown. An end of the junction does not agree with germline; a read error may underlie this.

Some clones are missing from TCRdb's copy, which holds only in-frame ones; the method was immunoSEQ multiplex PCR. The sample contains 1.4 million or so clones, less than 99% of which appear only once. Broader study findings: Non-shared clonotypes showed lower generation probabilities than clonotypes common to all four donors. Tissue TCR repertoires likely differ from these blood-only repertoires.

V and J are TRBV5-1 and TRBJ1-2; 10 nucleotides agree with TRBD1. The material sequenced was naive CD4+ T cells sorted from blood. The subset: CD45RA+ positively selected. The TCR sequence derives from a man aged 30 to 39 in good health. The CDR3 protein is CASSLGGQGANYGYTF. The CDR3 bases are TGCGCCAGCAGTTTGGGTGGACAGGGGGCTAACTATGGCTACACCTTC.